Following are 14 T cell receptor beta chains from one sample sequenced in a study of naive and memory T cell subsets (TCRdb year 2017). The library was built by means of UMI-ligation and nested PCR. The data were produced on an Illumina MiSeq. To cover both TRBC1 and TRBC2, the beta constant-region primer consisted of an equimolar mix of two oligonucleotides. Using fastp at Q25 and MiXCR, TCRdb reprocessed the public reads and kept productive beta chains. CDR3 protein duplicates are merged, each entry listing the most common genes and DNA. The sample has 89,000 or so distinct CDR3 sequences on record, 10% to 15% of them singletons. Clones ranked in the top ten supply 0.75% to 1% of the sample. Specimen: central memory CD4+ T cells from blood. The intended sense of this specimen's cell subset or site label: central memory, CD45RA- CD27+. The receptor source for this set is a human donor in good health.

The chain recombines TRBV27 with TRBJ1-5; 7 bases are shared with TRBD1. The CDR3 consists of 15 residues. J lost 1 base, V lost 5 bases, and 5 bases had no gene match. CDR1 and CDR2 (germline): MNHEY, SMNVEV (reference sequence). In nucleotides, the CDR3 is TGTGCCAGCAGTACGGGACAGACAAGCAATCAGCCCCAGCATTTT. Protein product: CASSTGQTSNQPQHF.

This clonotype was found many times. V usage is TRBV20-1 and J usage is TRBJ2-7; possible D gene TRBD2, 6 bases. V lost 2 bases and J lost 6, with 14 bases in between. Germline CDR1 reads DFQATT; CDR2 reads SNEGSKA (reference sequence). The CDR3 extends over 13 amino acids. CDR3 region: CSARRGGEREQYF. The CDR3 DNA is TGCAGTGCTAGAAGGGGCGGGGAGCGCGAGCAGTACTTC.

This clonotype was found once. The CDR3: CAWTAGGSMITGELFF. The CDR3 DNA is TGTGCCTGGACGGCAGGAGGATCGATGATCACCGGGGAGCTGTTTTTT. The rearrangement uses TRBV30 and TRBJ2-2; TRBD2 is a possible D gene (5 bases). Trimming took 4 bases from V and 4 from J, leaving 19 bases between them. The CDR3 totals 16 residues. Germline-derived CDR1 and CDR2 are GTSNPN and SVGIG (reference sequence).

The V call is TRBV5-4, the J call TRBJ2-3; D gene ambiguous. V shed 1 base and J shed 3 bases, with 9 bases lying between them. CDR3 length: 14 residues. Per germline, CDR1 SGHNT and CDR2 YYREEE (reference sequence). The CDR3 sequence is CASSLRWGTDTQYF. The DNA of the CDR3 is TGTGCCAGCAGCTTGCGCTGGGGAACAGATACGCAGTATTTT.

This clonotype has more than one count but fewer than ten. CDR3 coding DNA: TGTGCCAGCAGTTCCGGGACCGACGCACTGTGGTATGGCTACACCTTC. Its translation: CASSSGTDALWYGYTF. The rearrangement uses TRBV6-5 and TRBJ1-2; D possibly corresponds to TRBD1 (5 bases). There are 16 residues in the CDR3. V was trimmed by 4 bases and J by 5 bases, leaving 20 bases between them. CDR1 is MNHEY, CDR2 SVGAGI, per germline.

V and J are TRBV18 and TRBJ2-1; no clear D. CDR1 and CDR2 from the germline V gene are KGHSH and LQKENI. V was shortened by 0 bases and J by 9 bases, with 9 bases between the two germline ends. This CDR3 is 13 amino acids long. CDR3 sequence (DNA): TGTGCCAGCTCACCACCGGTACGAGTTGAGCAGTTCTTC. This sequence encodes CASSPPVRVEQFF.

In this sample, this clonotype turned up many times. CDR3 nucleotides: TGTGCAGCCGGGGAGAACTACAATGAGCAGTTCTTC. Its translation: CAAGENYNEQFF. The genes are TRBV12-3 or TRBV12-4 and TRBJ2-1; D may be TRBD2 (5 bases). The CDR3 totals 12 residues.

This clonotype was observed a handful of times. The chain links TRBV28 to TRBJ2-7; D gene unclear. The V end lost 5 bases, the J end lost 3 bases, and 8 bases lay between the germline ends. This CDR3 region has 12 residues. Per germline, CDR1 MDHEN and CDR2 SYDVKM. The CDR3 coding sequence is TGTGCCAGCAGTATCTTGGACTACGAGCAGTACTTC. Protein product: CASSILDYEQYF.

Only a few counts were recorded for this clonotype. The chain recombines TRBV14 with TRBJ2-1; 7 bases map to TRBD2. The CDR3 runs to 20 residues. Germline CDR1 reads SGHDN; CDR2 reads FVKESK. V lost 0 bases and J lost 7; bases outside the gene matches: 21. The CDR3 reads CASSQDFPPTWTRFHNEQFF. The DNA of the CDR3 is TGTGCCAGCAGCCAAGATTTCCCCCCAACATGGACTAGATTTCATAATGAGCAGTTCTTC.

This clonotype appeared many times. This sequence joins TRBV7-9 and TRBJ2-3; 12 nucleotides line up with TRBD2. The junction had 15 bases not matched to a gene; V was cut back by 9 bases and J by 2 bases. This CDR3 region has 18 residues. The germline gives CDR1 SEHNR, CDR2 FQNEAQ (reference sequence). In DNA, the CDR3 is TGTGCCAGTACCGGACTAGCGGGGTTGACAGGGGACACAGATACGCAGTATTTT. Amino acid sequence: CASTGLAGLTGDTDTQYF.

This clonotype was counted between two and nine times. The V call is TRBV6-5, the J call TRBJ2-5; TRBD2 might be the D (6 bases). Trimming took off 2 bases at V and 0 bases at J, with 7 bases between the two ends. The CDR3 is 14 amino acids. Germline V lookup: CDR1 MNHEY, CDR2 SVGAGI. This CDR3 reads CASSYGDYQETQYF. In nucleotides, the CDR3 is TGTGCCAGCAGTTACGGGGACTACCAAGAGACCCAGTACTTC.

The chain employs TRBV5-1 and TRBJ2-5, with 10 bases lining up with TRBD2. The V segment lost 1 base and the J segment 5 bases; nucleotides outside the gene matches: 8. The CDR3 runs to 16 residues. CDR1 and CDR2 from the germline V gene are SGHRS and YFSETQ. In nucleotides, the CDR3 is TGCGCCAGCAGCTTGTCGACTAGCGGGCCCGGGGAGACCCAGTACTTC. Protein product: CASSLSTSGPGETQYF.

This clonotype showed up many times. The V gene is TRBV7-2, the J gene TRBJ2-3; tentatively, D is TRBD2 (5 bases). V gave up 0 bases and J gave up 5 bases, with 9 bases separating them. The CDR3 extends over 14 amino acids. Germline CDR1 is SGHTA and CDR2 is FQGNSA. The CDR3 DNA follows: TGTGCCAGCAGCTTAGCCGGACTGATAGATACGCAGTATTTT. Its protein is CASSLAGLIDTQYF. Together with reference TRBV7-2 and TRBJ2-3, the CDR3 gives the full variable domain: GAGVSQSPSNKVTEKGKDVELRCDPISGHTALYWYRQSLGQGLEFLIYFQGNSAPDKSGLPSDRFSAERTGGSVSTLTIQRTQQEDSAVYLCASSLAGLIDTQYFGPGTRLTVL.

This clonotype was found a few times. The CDR3 reads CSARSGWRGLSTDTQYF. The CDR3 DNA follows: TGCAGCGCCCGGAGCGGGTGGCGGGGCCTAAGCACAGATACGCAGTATTTT. The chain is built from TRBV29-1 and TRBJ2-3; a weak D match, TRBD2 (6 bases). Deletions cut 7 bases from V and 0 bases from J, with 23 bases between. Germline CDR1 and CDR2: SQVTM and ANQGSEA. The CDR3 covers 17 residues.